The rows below give T cell receptor beta chains drawn from one sample of a study of T cell responses to AZD1222 COVID-19 vaccine. TCRdb's table, derived via immunoSEQ multiplex PCR, lists solely in-frame clones and lacks some. The sample shows 140,000 to 150,000 clones, 70% to 90% of them seen only once. Sequencing was performed on peripheral blood, taken on day 0 of AZD1222 vaccination. These receptors were collected from an adult in good health. Each CDR3 is given without its conserved first and last residue.

v_call	cdr3_aa
TRBV7-9	ASSPATSGTYEQY
TRBV28	ASSQRHLPYGYT
TRBV5-1	ASSPGGGTEAF
TRBV4-1	ASSAPGLAGPSTDTQY
TRBV5-1	ASSLEWVPGNTIY
TRBV5-4	ASSLFTGGEGYGYT
TRBV7-9	ASSPAGQGNTEAF
TRBV9	ASSLTSGGSNTQY
TRBV4-1	ASSRIPGADNQPQH
TRBV4-1	ASSQDGMGGTGIVYEQF
TRBV9	ASSIGQGGSYEQY
TRBV4-1	ASSQLAGQYNEQF
TRBV7-9	ASSSTAIVWYGYT
TRBV5-4	ASSLARLAGAPGGDEQF
TRBV15	ATSTISLNSPLH
TRBV28	ASTEKGGPETQY
TRBV28	ASSLGYTEAF
TRBV6-5	ASSYFQGPNYGYT
TRBV3-1/TRBV3-2	ASSQVMLAGVQETQY
TRBV19	ASKSGPANYGYT
TRBV2	ASSEVQGGEQY
TRBV12-3/TRBV12-4	ASTQGATEAF
TRBV4-1	ASSQALVLLQGGPLH
TRBV7-9	ASSYPLGRAGYEQF
TRBV28	ASTPWGAGAMNTEAF
TRBV25-1	ASSEDRVAGNTIY
TRBV6-5	ASSNTWGPGELF
TRBV30	AWSVRIAADTQY
TRBV25-1	ASSGDRGYTEAF
TRBV3-1/TRBV3-2	ASISGTSGTGELF
TRBV24-1	ATARGPGTDTQY
TRBV6-5	ASRSLIITEAF
TRBV7-2	ASSPTRTTYNEQF
TRBV27	ASSLSSGGMYEQY
TRBV10-1	ASSGPGTSGRASDTQY
TRBV19	ASSIGSGGAYEQY
TRBV4-1	ASSQVEGPETQY
TRBV29-1	SGTSFPGELF
TRBV7-2	ASSVYGTRDYEQY
TRBV25-1	ASSALGGVPLH
TRBV19	ASSPYIGSSYNEQF
TRBV2	ASIYHTDGYT
TRBV2	ASRRLAGGEETQY
TRBV12-3/TRBV12-4	ASSRLSYEQY
TRBV7-9	ASSFLPEAF
TRBV4-2	ASSQDRAEGRVNIQY
TRBV30	AWSVRTPGGNEKLF
TRBV3-1/TRBV3-2	ASRSTTGATEAF
TRBV28	ASSPPGGAYEQY
TRBV9	ASSPDRGRATGELF
TRBV30	AWSRLDRQSPLH